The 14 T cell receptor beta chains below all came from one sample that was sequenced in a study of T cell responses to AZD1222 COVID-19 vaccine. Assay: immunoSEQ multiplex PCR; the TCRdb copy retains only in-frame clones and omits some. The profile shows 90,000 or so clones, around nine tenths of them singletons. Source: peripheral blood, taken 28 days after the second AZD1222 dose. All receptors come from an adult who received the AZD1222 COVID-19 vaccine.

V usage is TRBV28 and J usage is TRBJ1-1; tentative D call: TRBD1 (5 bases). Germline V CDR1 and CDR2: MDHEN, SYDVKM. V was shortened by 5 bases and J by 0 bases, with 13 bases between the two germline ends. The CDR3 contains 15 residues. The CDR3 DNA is TGTGCCAGCAGTCTGACTGGGACTATGAACACTGAAGCTTTCTTT. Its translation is CASSLTGTMNTEAFF.

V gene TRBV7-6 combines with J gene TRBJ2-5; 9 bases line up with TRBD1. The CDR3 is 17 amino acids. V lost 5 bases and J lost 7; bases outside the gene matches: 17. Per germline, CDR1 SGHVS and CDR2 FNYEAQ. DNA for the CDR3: TGTGCCAGCAGCCCAGGCTGGACAGGGGCGCAATCGGTGACCCAGTACTTC. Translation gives CASSPGWTGAQSVTQYF.

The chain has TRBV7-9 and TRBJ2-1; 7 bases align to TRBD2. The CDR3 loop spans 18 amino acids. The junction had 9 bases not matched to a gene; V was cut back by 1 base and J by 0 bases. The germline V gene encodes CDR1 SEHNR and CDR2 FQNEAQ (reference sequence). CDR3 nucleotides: TGTGCCAGCAGCTTAGAATGGGGGGGACTCCGCTCCTACAATGAGCAGTTCTTC. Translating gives CASSLEWGGLRSYNEQFF.

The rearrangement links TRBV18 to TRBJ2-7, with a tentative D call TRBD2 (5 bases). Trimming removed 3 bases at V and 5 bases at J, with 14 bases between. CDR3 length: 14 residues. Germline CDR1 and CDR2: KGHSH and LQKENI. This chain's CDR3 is CASSPGKAVHEQYF. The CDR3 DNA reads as TGTGCCAGCTCACCGGGGAAAGCGGTCCACGAGCAGTACTTC. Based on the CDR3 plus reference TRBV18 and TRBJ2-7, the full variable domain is NAGVMQNPRHLVRRRGQEARLRCSPMKGHSHVYWYRQLPEEGLKFMVYLQKENIIDESGMPKERFSAEFPKEGPSILRIQQVVRGDSAAYFCASSPGKAVHEQYFGPGTRLTVT.

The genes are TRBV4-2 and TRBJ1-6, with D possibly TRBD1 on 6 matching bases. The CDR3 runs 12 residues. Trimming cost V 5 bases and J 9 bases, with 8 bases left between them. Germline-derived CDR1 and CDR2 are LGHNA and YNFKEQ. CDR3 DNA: TGTGCCAGCAGCAAGGACAGTTCACCCCTCCACTTT. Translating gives CASSKDSSPLHF.

The DNA of the CDR3 is TGCGCCAGCAGCCAAGATGAGTGGCCCAGGACAGGGGATTACGAGCAGTACTTC. Amino acid sequence: CASSQDEWPRTGDYEQYF. The V and J genes are TRBV4-3 and TRBJ2-7; 9 bases are a match to TRBD1. Germline CDR1 and CDR2: LGHNA and YSLEER. V shed 0 bases, J shed 4 bases, and the junction held 13 bases outside the gene matches. This CDR3 spans 18 amino acids.

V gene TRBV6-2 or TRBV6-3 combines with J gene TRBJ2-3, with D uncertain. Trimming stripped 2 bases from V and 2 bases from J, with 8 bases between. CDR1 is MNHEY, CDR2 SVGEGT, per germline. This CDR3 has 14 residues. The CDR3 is CASSYGTTTDTQYF. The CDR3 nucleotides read TGTGCCAGCAGTTACGGAACTACCACAGATACGCAGTATTTT.

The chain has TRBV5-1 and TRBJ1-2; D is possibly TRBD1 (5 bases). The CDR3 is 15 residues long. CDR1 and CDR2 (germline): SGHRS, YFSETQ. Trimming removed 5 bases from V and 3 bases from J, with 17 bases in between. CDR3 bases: TGCGCCAGCAGGTCCAACTCAGGGATTTACTATGGCTACACCTTC. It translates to CASRSNSGIYYGYTF.

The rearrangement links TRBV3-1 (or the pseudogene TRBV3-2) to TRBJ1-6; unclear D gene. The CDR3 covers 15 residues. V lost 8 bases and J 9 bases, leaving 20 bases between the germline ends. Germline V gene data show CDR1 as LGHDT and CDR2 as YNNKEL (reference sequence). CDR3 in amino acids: CASQASGRLSSPLHF. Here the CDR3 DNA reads TGTGCCAGCCAGGCCTCCGGACGGTTGAGTTCACCCCTCCACTTT.

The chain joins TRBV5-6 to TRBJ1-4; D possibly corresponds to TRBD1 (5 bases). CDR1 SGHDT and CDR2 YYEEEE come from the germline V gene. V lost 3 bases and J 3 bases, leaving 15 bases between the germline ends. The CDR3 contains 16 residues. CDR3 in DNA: TGTGCCAGCAGCTCCCGAACGGGGACTGCTAATGAAAAACTGTTTTTT. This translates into CASSSRTGTANEKLFF.

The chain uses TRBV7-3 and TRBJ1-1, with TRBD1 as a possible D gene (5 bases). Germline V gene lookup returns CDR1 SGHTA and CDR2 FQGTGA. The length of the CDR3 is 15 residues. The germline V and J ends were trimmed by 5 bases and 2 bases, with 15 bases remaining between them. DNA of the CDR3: TGTGCCAGCAGCCTGCACTCACAGGTAAACACTGAAGCTTTCTTT. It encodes CASSLHSQVNTEAFF.

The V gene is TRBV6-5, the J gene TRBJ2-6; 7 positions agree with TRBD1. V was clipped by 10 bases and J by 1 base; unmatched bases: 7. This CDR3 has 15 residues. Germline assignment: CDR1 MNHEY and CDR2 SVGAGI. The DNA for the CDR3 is TGTGCCACCCGACAGGGAGCATCTGGGGCCAACGTCCTGACTTTC. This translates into CATRQGASGANVLTF.

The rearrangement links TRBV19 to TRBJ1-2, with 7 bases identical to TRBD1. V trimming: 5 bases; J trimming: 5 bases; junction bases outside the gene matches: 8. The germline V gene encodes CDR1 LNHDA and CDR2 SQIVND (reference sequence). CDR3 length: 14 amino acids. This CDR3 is CASSAGQLLYGYTF. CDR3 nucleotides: TGTGCCAGTAGTGCGGGACAGCTTCTTTATGGCTACACCTTC.

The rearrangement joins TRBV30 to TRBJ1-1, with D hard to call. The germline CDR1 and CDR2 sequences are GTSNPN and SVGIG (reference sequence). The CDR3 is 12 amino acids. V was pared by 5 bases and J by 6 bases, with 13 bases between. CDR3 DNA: TGTGCCTGGGCCAAGGGAAGCCCTGAAGCTTTCTTT. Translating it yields CAWAKGSPEAFF.